This record covers a single T cell receptor (beta chain). Its antigen remains unknown. These data originate in a study of OX40 agonist ivuxolimab in advanced cancers. In the study overall: The patients' treatment was ivuxolimab, an agonistic anti-OX40 (CD134) antibody. Findings and caveats of the study: Dose levels from 0.1 to 3.0 mg/kg saw CD4+ and CD8+ blood T cells expand clonally by week 6. In CD8+ T cells, expanded clones were on average more numerous than in CD4+.

Assay used: immunoSEQ multiplex PCR; TCRdb lists only in-frame clones, some missing. This sample yields roughly 25,000 clones, of which around three quarters are seen a single time; around 13% belongs to the top ten. The germline CDR1 and CDR2 sequences are SQVTM and ANQGSEA. Trimming cost V 0 bases and J 4 bases, with 15 bases left between them. The CDR3 spans 15 residues. Source: CD4+ or CD8+ T cells sorted from blood, taken in a trial of the OX40 agonist ivuxolimab. The sequence was obtained from an adult with an advanced solid tumor such as melanoma, head and neck, liver or kidney cancer. The chain joins TRBV29-1 to TRBJ2-5; possible D gene TRBD2, 6 bases. The CDR3 region has the DNA TGCAGCGTTGAAGACTTGGGCCTGGGAGGAGAGACCCAGTACTTC. Translation gives CSVEDLGLGGETQYF.